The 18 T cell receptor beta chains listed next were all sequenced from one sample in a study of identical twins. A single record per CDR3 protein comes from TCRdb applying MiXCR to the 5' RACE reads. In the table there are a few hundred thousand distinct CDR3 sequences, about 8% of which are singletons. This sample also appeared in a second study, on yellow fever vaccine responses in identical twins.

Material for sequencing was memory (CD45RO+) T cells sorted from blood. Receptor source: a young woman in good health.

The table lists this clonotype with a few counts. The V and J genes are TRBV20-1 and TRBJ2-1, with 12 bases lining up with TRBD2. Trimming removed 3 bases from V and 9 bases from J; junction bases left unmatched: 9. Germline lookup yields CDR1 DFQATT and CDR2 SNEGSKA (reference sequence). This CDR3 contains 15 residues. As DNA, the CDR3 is TGCAGTGCTAGGGGGAGGACTAGCGGGAATCGTGAGCAGTTCTTC. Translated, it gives CSARGRTSGNREQFF.

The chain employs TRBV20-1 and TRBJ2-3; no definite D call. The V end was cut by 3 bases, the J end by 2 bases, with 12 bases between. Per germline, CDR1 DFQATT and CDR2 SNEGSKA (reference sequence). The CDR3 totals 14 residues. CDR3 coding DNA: TGCAGTGCTAGTTCGGACGGCCACACAGATACGCAGTATTTT. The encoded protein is CSASSDGHTDTQYF.

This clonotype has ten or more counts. CDR3 nucleotide sequence: TGTGCCAGCAGCTTAGGGGGGGATCGCTACGAGCAGTACGTC. Translation gives CASSLGGDRYEQYV. The chain uses TRBV7-9 and TRBJ2-7, with a possible D match to TRBD2 (6 bases). This CDR3 has 14 residues. Germline lookup yields CDR1 SEHNR and CDR2 FQNEAQ (reference sequence). Trimming took 1 base from V and 3 from J, leaving 10 bases between them.

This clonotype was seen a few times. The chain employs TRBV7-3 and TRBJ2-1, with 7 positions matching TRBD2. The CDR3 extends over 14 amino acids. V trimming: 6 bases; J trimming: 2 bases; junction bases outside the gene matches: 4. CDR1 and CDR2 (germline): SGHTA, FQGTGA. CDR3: CASSQTSAYNEQFF. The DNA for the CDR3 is TGTGCCAGCAGTCAAACTAGCGCCTACAATGAGCAGTTCTTC.

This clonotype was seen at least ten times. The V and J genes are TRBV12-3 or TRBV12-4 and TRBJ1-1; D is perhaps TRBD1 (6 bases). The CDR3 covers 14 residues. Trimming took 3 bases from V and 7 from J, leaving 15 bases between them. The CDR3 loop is CASSFGLGGGEAFF. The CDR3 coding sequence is TGTGCCAGCAGTTTTGGTCTGGGGGGCGGTGAAGCTTTCTTT.

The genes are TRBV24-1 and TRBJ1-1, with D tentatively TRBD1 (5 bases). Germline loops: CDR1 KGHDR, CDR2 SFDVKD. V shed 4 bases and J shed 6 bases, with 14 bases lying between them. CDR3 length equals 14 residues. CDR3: CATSDPSGSPEAFF. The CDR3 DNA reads TGTGCCACCAGTGACCCCTCAGGGTCCCCTGAAGCTTTCTTT.

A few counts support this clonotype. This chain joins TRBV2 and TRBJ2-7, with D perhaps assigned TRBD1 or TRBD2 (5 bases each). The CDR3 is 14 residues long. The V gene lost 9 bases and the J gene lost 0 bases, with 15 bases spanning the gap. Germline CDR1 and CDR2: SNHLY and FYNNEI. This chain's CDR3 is CASTTGRGSYEQYF. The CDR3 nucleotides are TGTGCCAGTACAACGGGACGGGGCTCCTACGAGCAGTACTTC. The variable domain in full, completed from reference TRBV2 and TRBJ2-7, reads EPEVTQTPSHQVTQMGQEVILRCVPISNHLYFYWYRQILGQKVEFLVSFYNNEISEKSEIFDDQFSVERPDGSNFTLKIRSTKLEDSAMYFCASTTGRGSYEQYFGPGTRLTVT.

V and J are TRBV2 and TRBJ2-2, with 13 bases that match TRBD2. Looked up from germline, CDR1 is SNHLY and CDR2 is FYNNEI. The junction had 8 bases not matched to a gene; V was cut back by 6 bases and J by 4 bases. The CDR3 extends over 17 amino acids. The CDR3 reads CASSRTSGRLGTGELFF. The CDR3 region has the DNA TGTGCCAGCAGCCGGACTAGCGGGAGATTAGGCACCGGGGAGCTGTTTTTT.

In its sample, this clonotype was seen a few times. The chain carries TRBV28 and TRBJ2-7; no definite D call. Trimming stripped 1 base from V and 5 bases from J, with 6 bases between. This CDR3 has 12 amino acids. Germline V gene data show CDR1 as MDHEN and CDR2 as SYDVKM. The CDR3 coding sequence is TGTGCCAGCAGTTTATACAGTCACGAGCAGTACTTC. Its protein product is CASSLYSHEQYF.

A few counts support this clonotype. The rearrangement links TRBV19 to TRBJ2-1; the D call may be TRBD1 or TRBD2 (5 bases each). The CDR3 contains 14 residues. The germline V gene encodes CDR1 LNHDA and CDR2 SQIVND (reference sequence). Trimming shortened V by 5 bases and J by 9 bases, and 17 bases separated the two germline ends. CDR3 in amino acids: CASSEGRGPGEQFF. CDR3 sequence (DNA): TGTGCCAGTAGTGAGGGTCGGGGCCCGGGTGAGCAGTTCTTC.

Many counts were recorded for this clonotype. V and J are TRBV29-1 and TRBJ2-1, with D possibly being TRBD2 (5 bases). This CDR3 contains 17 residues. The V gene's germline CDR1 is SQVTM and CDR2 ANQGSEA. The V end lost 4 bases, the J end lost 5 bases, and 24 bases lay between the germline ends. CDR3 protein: CSVASYVFQGSNNEQFF. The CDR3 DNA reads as TGCAGCGTTGCTAGCTATGTTTTTCAAGGTTCCAACAATGAGCAGTTCTTC.

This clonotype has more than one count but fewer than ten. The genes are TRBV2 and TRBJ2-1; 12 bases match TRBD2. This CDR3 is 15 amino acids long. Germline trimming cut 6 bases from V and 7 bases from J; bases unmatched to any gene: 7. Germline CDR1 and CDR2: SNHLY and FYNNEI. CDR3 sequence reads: CASRTLAGGQNEQFF. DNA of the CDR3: TGTGCCAGCAGGACGCTAGCGGGAGGGCAAAATGAGCAGTTCTTC.

This chain's CDR3 is CASSYTISGGPDEQFF. The CDR3 coding sequence is TGTGCCAGCAGTTACACGATTAGCGGGGGGCCCGATGAGCAGTTCTTC. The rearrangement joins TRBV6-2 or TRBV6-3 to TRBJ2-1, with 10 positions matching TRBD2. This CDR3 is built from 16 residues. Germline values: CDR1 MNHEY, CDR2 SVGEGT. The junction had 9 bases not matched to a gene; V was cut back by 2 bases and J by 8 bases.

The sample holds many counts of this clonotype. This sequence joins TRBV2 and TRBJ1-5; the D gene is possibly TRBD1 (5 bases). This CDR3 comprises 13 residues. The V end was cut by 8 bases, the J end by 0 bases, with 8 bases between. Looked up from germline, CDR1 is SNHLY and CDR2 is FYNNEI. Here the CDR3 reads CASCRDSNQPQHF. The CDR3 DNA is TGTGCCAGCTGCAGGGATAGCAATCAGCCCCAGCATTTT. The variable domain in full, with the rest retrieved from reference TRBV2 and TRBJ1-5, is EPEVTQTPSHQVTQMGQEVILRCVPISNHLYFYWYRQILGQKVEFLVSFYNNEISEKSEIFDDQFSVERPDGSNFTLKIRSTKLEDSAMYFCASCRDSNQPQHFGDGTRLSIL.

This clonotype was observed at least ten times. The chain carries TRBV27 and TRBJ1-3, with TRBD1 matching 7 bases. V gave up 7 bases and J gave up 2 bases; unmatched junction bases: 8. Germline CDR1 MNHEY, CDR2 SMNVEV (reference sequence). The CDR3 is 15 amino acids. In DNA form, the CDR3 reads TGTGCCAGCAAAATCACAGGGGCCCCTGGAAACACCATATATTTT. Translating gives CASKITGAPGNTIYF.

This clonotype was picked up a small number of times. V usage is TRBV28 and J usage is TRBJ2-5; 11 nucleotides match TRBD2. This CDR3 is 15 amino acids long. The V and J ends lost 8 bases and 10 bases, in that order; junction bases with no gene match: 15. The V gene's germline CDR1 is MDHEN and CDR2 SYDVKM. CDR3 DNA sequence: TGTGCCAGCCTGGAGGCGACTAGCGGGATCGGGGGCCAGTACTTC. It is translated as CASLEATSGIGGQYF.

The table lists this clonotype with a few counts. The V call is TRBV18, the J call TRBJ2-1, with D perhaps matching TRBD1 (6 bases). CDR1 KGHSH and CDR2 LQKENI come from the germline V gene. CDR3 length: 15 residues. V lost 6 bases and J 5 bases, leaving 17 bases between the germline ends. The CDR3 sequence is CASSSARTADNEQFF. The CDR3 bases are TGTGCCAGCTCTTCTGCCCGGACAGCCGACAATGAGCAGTTCTTC. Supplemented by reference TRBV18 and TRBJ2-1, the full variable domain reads NAGVMQNPRHLVRRRGQEARLRCSPMKGHSHVYWYRQLPEEGLKFMVYLQKENIIDESGMPKERFSAEFPKEGPSILRIQQVVRGDSAAYFCASSSARTADNEQFFGPGTRLTVL.

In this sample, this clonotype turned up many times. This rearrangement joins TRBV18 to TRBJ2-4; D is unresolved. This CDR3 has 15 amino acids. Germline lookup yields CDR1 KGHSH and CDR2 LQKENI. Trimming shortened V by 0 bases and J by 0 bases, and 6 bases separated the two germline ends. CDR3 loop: CASSPPQLAKNIQYF. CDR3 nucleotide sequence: TGTGCCAGCTCACCACCGCAACTAGCCAAAAACATTCAGTACTTC.